The T cell receptor (beta chain) under discussion was sequenced for a study of human T cells and chemical hapten exposure. Study background: Minor volume differences among pooled libraries chiefly drove per-sample TCR yield variation.

CDR1 SGHTA and CDR2 FQGNSA come from the germline V gene. CDR3 length: 15 amino acids. Trimming cost V 6 bases and J 2 bases, with 15 bases left between them. Specified time point: healthy volunteer bleed at 2 weeks. Unfractionated whole blood yielded the extracted total RNA. The table lists this clonotype with many counts. Single cDNA molecules in the library carried unique molecular identifiers attached during preparation. As handled by the study authors: Per-sample TCR counts ranged from roughly 23,224 to 750,000, median around 88,000. TCRdb used MiXCR to reprocess the RACE reads, holding one entry per CDR3 protein. TCRdb's processing, not the study's, gives the V and J calls here. The repertoire consists of approximately 90,000 distinct CDR3 sequences, with approximately 10% occurring once and the leading ten covering roughly 3.1%.

The source of this sequence is a female donor in good health. Some clones in this sample may be carry-over from other donors' samples. Sequenced sample: whole blood. V usage is TRBV7-2 and J usage is TRBJ2-3; D unresolved. This CDR3 reads CASSFSSTNTDTQYF. The CDR3 bases are TGTGCCAGCAGTTTCTCTTCGACCAACACAGATACGCAGTATTTT.